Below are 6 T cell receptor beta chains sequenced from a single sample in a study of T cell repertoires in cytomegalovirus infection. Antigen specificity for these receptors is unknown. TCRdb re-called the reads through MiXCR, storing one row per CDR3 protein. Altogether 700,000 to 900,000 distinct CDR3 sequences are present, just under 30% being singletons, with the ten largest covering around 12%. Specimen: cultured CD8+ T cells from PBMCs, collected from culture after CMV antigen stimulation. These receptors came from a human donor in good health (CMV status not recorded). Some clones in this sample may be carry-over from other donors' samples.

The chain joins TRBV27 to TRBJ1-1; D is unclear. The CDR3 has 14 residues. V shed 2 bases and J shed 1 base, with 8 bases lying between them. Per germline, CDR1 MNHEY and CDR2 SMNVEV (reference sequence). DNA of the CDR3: TGTGCCAGCAGTTTACAGGTGGGGAACACTGAAGCTTTCTTT. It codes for CASSLQVGNTEAFF.

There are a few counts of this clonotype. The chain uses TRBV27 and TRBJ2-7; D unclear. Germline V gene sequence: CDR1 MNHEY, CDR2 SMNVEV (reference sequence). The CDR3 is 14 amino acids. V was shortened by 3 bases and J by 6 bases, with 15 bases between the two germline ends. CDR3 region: CASSFGSSLAEQYF. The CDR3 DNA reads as TGTGCCAGCAGTTTTGGCTCTTCTCTGGCCGAGCAGTACTTC.

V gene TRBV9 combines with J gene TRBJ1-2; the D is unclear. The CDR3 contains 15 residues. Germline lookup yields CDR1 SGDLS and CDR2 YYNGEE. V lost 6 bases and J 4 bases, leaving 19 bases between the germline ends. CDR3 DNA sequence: TGTGCCAGCATCTCGACCGGTCCACGGGGCTATGGCTACACCTTC. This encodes CASISTGPRGYGYTF.

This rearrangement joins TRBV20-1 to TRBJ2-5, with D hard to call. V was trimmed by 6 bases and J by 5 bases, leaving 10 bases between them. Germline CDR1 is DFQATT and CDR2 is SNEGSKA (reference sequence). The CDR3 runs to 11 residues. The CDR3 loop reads CSARASETQYF. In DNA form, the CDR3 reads TGCAGTGCCCGAGCATCGGAGACCCAGTACTTC.

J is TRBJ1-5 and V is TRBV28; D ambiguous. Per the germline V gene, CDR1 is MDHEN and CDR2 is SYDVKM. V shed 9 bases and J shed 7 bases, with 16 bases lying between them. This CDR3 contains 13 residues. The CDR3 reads CASSLNVGQPQHF. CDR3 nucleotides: TGTGCCAGTTCCCTGAACGTTGGCCAGCCCCAGCATTTT.

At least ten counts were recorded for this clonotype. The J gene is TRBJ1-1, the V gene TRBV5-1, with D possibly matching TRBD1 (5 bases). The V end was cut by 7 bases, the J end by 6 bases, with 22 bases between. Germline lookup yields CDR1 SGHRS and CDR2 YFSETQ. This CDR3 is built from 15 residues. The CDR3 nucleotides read TGCGCCAGCGACCCTGGGAGGGGCGGTATCGCTGAAGCTTTCTTT. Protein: CASDPGRGGIAEAFF.